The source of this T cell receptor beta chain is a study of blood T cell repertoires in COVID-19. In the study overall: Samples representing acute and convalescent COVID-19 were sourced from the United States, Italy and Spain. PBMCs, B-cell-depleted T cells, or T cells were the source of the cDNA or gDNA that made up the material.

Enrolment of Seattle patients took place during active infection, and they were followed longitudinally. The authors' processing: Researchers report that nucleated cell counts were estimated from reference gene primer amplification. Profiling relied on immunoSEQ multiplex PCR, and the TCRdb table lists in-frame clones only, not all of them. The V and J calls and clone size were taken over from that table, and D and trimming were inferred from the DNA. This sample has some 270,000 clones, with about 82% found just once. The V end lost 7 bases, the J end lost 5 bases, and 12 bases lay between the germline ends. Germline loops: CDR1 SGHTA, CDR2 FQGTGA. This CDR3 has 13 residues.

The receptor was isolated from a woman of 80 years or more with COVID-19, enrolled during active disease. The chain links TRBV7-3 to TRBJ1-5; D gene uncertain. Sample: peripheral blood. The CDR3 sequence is CASTRGRDQPQHF. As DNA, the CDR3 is TGTGCCAGCACACGGGGAAGGGATCAGCCCCAGCATTTT.